This T cell receptor beta chain was sequenced during a study of cytomegalovirus exposure and HLA in healthy donors. General observations from the study: Later, an analysis found that common viral pathogens appeared to be linked with several of the most significant clusters. TCR beta V- and J-gene trimming, according to a later analysis, was linked to a missense DCLRE1C variant.

Both 60 Vbeta primers and 13 Jbeta primers went into the PCR. The assay was immunoSEQ multiplex PCR, and TCRdb's table has in-frame clones only and misses some. Counted here are nearly 200,000 clones, 70% to 80% occurring once; the ten biggest clones make up approximately 2%. About this clone itself: Antigen specificity is unknown.

Sequencing was done on a sample of PBMCs. This receptor was identified in a woman in her twenties or thirties in good health and CMV-seropositive.

The CDR3 nucleotides read TGCGCCAGCAGCTTGGCTTCGCATCCAGCGGGAGGTGACGAGCAGTACTTC. Protein sequence: CASSLASHPAGGDEQYF. The J gene is TRBJ2-7, the V gene TRBV5-1, with TRBD2 identical over 9 bases. After removal of 0 bases from V and 5 bases from J, the junction contained 12 bases not matched to a gene. Germline CDR1 is SGHRS and CDR2 is YFSETQ. This CDR3 spans 17 amino acids.